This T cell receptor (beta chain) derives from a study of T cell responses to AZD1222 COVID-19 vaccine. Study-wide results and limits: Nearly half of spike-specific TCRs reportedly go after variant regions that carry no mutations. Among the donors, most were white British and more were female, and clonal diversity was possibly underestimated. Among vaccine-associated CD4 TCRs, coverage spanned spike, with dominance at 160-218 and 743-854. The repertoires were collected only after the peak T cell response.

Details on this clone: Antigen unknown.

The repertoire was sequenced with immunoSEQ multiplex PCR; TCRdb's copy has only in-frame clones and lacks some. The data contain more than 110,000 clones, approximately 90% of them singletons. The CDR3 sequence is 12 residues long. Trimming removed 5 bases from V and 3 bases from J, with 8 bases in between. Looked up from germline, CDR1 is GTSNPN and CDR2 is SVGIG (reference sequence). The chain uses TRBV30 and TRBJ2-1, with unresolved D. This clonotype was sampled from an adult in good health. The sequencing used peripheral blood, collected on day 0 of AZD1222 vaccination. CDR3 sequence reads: CAWGSRYNEQFF. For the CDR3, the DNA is TGTGCCTGGGGATCCCGCTACAATGAGCAGTTCTTC.